The rows below give T cell receptor beta chains drawn from one sample of a study of T cell repertoires in cytomegalovirus infection. TCRdb used MiXCR to reprocess the reads, holding one entry per CDR3 protein. The sample has 150,000 to 200,000 distinct CDR3 sequences, 8% to 10% seen once; the top ten hold about 4.6%. Sequenced: PBMCs. Receptors were obtained from a human donor in good health (CMV status not recorded). Some clones in this sample may be carry-over from other donors' samples. Both conserved end residues are part of each CDR3. The D gene is left open where the match is weak. Expanded clones get a size class; other rows say once, few or many, or leave the size out.

length: 16; D: NA; V: TRBV15; J: TRBJ1-2; size: NA; DNA: TGTGCCACCAGCAAAGTCGGTCAGCAGGGACACTATGGCTACACCTTC; CDR3: CATSKVGQQGHYGYTF
length: 14; D: NA; V: TRBV28; J: TRBJ1-2; size: NA; DNA: TGTGCCAGCAGCCTTGGACAGCCTGACTATGGCTACACCTTC; CDR3: CASSLGQPDYGYTF
length: 13; D: NA; V: TRBV29-1; J: TRBJ2-2; size: NA; DNA: TGCAGCGTTGATGGGGTGAACACCGGGGAGCTGTTTTTT; CDR3: CSVDGVNTGELFF
length: 13; D: NA; V: TRBV19; J: TRBJ1-6; size: NA; DNA: TGTGCCAGTAAGACGGGGTTTGGTTCACCCCTCCACTTT; CDR3: CASKTGFGSPLHF
length: 16; D: NA; V: TRBV7-2; J: TRBJ2-1; size: few; DNA: TGTGCCAGCAGCTTAGCCCTGGATGTAACAATGAGTGGGCAGTTCTTC; CDR3: CASSLALDVTMSGQFF
length: 13; D: NA; V: TRBV11-2; J: TRBJ2-5; size: few; DNA: TGTGCCAGCAGCTTAGGGGCGGGGCAAACCCAGTACTTC; CDR3: CASSLGAGQTQYF
length: 17; D: TRBD2; V: TRBV7-2; J: TRBJ2-3; size: many; DNA: TGTGCCAGCAGCATCAACATCCTAGCGGGGGGCACAGATACGCAGTATTTT; CDR3: CASSINILAGGTDTQYF
length: 15; D: TRBD2; V: TRBV11-2; J: TRBJ2-1; size: NA; DNA: TGTGCCAGCAGCTTAGATCGGATGGGGGGGGTTGAGCAGTTCTTC; CDR3: CASSLDRMGGVEQFF
length: 16; D: NA; V: TRBV30; J: TRBJ2-6; size: many; DNA: TGTGCCTGGAGGGGGATACGGGCTCCTGGGGCCAACGTCCTGACTTTC; CDR3: CAWRGIRAPGANVLTF
length: 11; D: NA; V: TRBV28; J: TRBJ1-5; size: NA; DNA: TGTGCCAGCAAGGGGAATCAGCCCCAGCATTTT; CDR3: CASKGNQPQHF
length: 14; D: NA; V: TRBV6-4; J: TRBJ1-4; size: many; DNA: TGTGCCAGCAGTAATCCGGACCCGGGAGAAAAACTGTTTTTT; CDR3: CASSNPDPGEKLFF
length: 12; D: NA; V: TRBV7-9; J: TRBJ2-7; size: few; DNA: TGTGCCAGCAGCAGTTCATTGCAGAGGCAGTACTTC; CDR3: CASSSSLQRQYF
length: 15; D: NA; V: TRBV20-1; J: TRBJ1-2; size: NA; DNA: TGCAGTGCTAGAGATCCTAGCAGGGGAAACTATGGCTACACCTTC; CDR3: CSARDPSRGNYGYTF
length: 15; D: NA; V: TRBV5-4; J: TRBJ2-5; size: many; DNA: TGTGCCAGCAGCTTGGGCGGCCAGGGGAGTGAGACCCAGTACTTC; CDR3: CASSLGGQGSETQYF
length: 16; D: TRBD2; V: TRBV5-4; J: TRBJ2-5; size: NA; DNA: TGTGCCAGCAGCGACGGACTAGCGGGAGGGCCGAAGACCCAGTACTTC; CDR3: CASSDGLAGGPKTQYF
length: 15; D: TRBD2; V: TRBV11-2; J: TRBJ2-1; size: many; DNA: TGTGCCAGCAGCACGACTAGCGGGAGGAGTAATGAGCAGTTCTTC; CDR3: CASSTTSGRSNEQFF
length: 14; D: NA; V: TRBV9; J: TRBJ1-4; size: NA; DNA: TGTGCCAGCAGCCAAGATACCCGGGGTGAAAAACTGTTTTTT; CDR3: CASSQDTRGEKLFF
length: 15; D: TRBD1; V: TRBV28; J: TRBJ1-4; size: NA; DNA: TGTGCCAGCAGGAAACCCAGGGGGGCTAATGAAAAACTGTTTTTT; CDR3: CASRKPRGANEKLFF
length: 13; D: NA; V: TRBV7-2; J: TRBJ2-2; size: many; DNA: TGTGCCAGCAGCTTATCTGTAGCCGGGGAGCTGTTTTTT; CDR3: CASSLSVAGELFF
length: 15; D: NA; V: TRBV4-3; J: TRBJ2-4; size: NA; DNA: TGCGCCAGCAGCCAAGGGACGGGAGCCAAAAACATTCAGTACTTC; CDR3: CASSQGTGAKNIQYF
length: 15; D: NA; V: TRBV7-2; J: TRBJ2-1; size: many; DNA: TGTGCCAGCAGCTTAACAGGGTCGGGGTACAATGAGCAGTTCTTC; CDR3: CASSLTGSGYNEQFF
length: 13; D: NA; V: TRBV12-3/TRBV12-4; J: TRBJ2-7; size: few; DNA: TGTGCCAGCAGCTGGACGGGCCCCAACGAGCAGTACTTC; CDR3: CASSWTGPNEQYF